Shown below are 13 T cell receptor beta chains from a single sample sequenced in a study of Graves' ophthalmopathy and Graves' hyperthyroidism. Scientists amplified the TCR beta CDR3 regions from RNA transcripts. After a first-round RT-PCR with HTBI primers, a second-round multiplex PCR was run. TCRdb recomputed calls from the multiplex PCR reads with MiXCR, one row per CDR3 protein. The table includes about 740,000 distinct CDR3 sequences, roughly two fifths detected once. Source material: peripheral blood. The source is an adult man with Graves' ophthalmopathy.

In its sample, this clonotype was seen a few times. V is TRBV20-1 and J is TRBJ1-4; 10 bases are a match to TRBD1. Trimming removed 7 bases from V and 3 bases from J; junction bases left unmatched: 5. Germline V gene lookup returns CDR1 DFQATT and CDR2 SNEGSKA (reference sequence). The CDR3 contains 14 residues. In DNA form, the CDR3 reads TGCAGTGGACAGGGGGCGCGTGCTAATGAAAAACTGTTTTTT. Translating it yields CSGQGARANEKLFF.

The table lists this clonotype with many counts. This chain connects TRBV7-9 to TRBJ1-3; D gene unclear. Germline assignment: CDR1 SEHNR and CDR2 FQNEAQ (reference sequence). V gave up 0 bases and J gave up 1 base, with 10 bases separating them. CDR3 length: 16 amino acids. This CDR3 reads CASSLARGTSGNTIYF. CDR3 DNA: TGTGCCAGCAGCTTAGCGCGGGGAACTTCTGGAAACACCATATATTTT.

This chain connects TRBV19 to TRBJ2-6; unclear D gene. This CDR3 region has 15 residues. CDR1 is LNHDA and CDR2 is SQIVND in the germline V gene (reference sequence). Trimming stripped 6 bases from V and 2 bases from J, with 11 bases between. The CDR3 is CASSATPTGANVLTF. The DNA for the CDR3 is TGTGCCAGTAGCGCGACTCCAACTGGGGCCAACGTCCTGACTTTC.

This clonotype came up a few times. The V gene is TRBV10-3, the J gene TRBJ1-3; D might be TRBD1 (6 bases). The CDR3 covers 16 residues. Germline V gene lookup returns CDR1 ENHRY and CDR2 SYGVKD. V lost 9 bases and J lost 0, with 18 bases in between. Here the CDR3 reads CAIFRPDSFSGNTIYF. CDR3 nucleotides: TGTGCCATTTTCCGGCCGGACAGCTTCTCTGGAAACACCATATATTTT.

The chain recombines TRBV5-1 with TRBJ1-2, with TRBD1 as a possible D gene (5 bases). The CDR3 consists of 15 residues. V lost 0 bases, J lost 4 bases, and 13 bases lay in between. Per germline, CDR1 SGHRS and CDR2 YFSETQ. CDR3 loop: CASSLARGSGYGYTF. The DNA of the CDR3 is TGCGCCAGCAGCTTGGCTCGGGGGTCCGGCTATGGCTACACCTTC.

With regard to this clonotype: A read error may explain this, as a much larger clone is one base away. V and J are TRBV15 and TRBJ2-7, with a possible D match to TRBD2 (5 bases). Germline V gene sequence: CDR1 LNHNV, CDR2 YYDKDF (reference sequence). This CDR3 is 15 amino acids long. With 0 bases removed from V and 6 bases from J, the gap between germline ends came to 15 bases. The CDR3 protein is CATSRDGLAFSEQYF. The CDR3 DNA reads TGTGCCACCAGCAGAGACGGACTGGCTTTCAGCGAGCAGTACTTC.

This rearrangement joins TRBV7-2 to TRBJ2-5; 13 bases line up with TRBD2. The CDR3 spans 19 residues. Trimming removed 5 bases from V and 6 bases from J; junction bases left unmatched: 18. Germline V lookup: CDR1 SGHTA, CDR2 FQGNSA. The CDR3 DNA reads TGTGCCAGCAGCCGCCCACTAGCGGGAGGGAGGACTTTAGGAAAGACCCAGTACTTC. Its translation is CASSRPLAGGRTLGKTQYF.

A note on this clonotype: No conserved phenylalanine or tryptophan ends this CDR3, so it is likely a read error. The DNA is left out, because the CDR3 cannot be placed on it with certainty; the CDR3 is given as TCRdb lists it. The J gene is TRBJ2-5, the V gene TRBV25-1; the listed D gene, TRBD1, was not tested against the DNA. The CDR3 is 8 amino acids in total, end residues counted. Germline V lookup: CDR1 MGHDK, CDR2 SYGVNS. CDR3 amino acids: CASSGQGL.

This clonotype has just one count. The chain is built from TRBV20-1 and TRBJ2-7; D is possibly TRBD2 (5 bases). This CDR3 has 12 residues. The germline gives CDR1 DFQATT, CDR2 SNEGSKA (reference sequence). V gave up 3 bases and J gave up 3 bases, with 9 bases separating them. Here the CDR3 DNA reads TGCAGTGCTAGTAACGGAGGCTACGAGCAGTACTTC. It codes for CSASNGGYEQYF.

The rearrangement joins TRBV2 to TRBJ2-7, with D uncertain. This CDR3 comprises 13 residues. Trimming cost V 6 bases and J 3 bases, with 12 bases left between them. Germline V lookup: CDR1 SNHLY, CDR2 FYNNEI. The CDR3 nucleotides are TGTGCCAGCAGCATGATTGGTGGCTACGAGCAGTACTTC. Its translation is CASSMIGGYEQYF.

The chain employs TRBV28 and TRBJ1-2; TRBD1 might be the D (5 bases). Germline loops: CDR1 MDHEN, CDR2 SYDVKM. This CDR3 has 15 residues. Trimming removed 4 bases from V and 8 bases from J, with 20 bases in between. This CDR3 is CASSYTPGKGEGYTF. CDR3 DNA: TGTGCCAGCAGTTATACACCAGGGAAAGGGGAAGGCTACACCTTC.

At least ten counts were recorded for this clonotype. The chain recombines TRBV2 with TRBJ2-5, with 9 positions matching TRBD2. In germline, CDR1 is SNHLY, CDR2 FYNNEI. With 6 bases clipped from V and 1 base from J, the junction kept 3 bases outside the gene matches. The CDR3 sequence is 14 residues long. In nucleotides, the CDR3 is TGTGCCAGCAGGGATAGCGGGGGCCAAGAGACCCAGTACTTC. Protein product: CASRDSGGQETQYF.

This rearrangement joins TRBV2 to TRBJ1-2; D is uncertain. Deletions cut 8 bases from V and 5 bases from J, with 24 bases between. The CDR3 spans 16 residues. CDR1 and CDR2 (germline): SNHLY, FYNNEI. CDR3 sequence reads: CASRLRTGTLEYGYTF. CDR3 in DNA: TGTGCCAGCCGATTAAGAACGGGAACTTTGGAATATGGCTACACCTTC.